This TCR beta chain came from a study of cytomegalovirus exposure and HLA in healthy donors. Remarks on this clone: Its cognate antigen is unknown.

General study findings and limits: CMV serostatus was the sole immune exposure information available. Accurate prediction of HLA-A and HLA-B alleles (for most subjects) was reportedly achieved from TCR beta sequences.

Primers for the PCR totalled 60 Vbeta and 13 Jbeta. Under the authors' procedure: Around 10 million shared chains were among 65 million to 85 million unique TCR beta chains counted in a later analysis. Measured with immunoSEQ multiplex PCR; TCRdb has only the in-frame clones, and not every one. V and J calls and clone size are copied from that table; D and trimming were computed from the DNA. The sample lists roughly 120,000 clones; 63% were seen once. This sequence originates from a man in his forties in good health and CMV-seropositive. The material sequenced was PBMCs.

DNA for the CDR3: TGTGCCTGGATAAGTCGGAGCACAGATACGCAGTATTTT. Its protein is CAWISRSTDTQYF. This chain uses TRBV30 with TRBJ2-3; D remains ambiguous. The CDR3 extends over 13 amino acids. Germline lookup yields CDR1 GTSNPN and CDR2 SVGIG (reference sequence). The V end lost 4 bases, the J end lost 0 bases, and 8 bases lay between the germline ends.